The 8 T cell receptor beta chains reported below all come from one sample, sequenced in a study of Tregs in tolerant kidney transplant recipients. Produced via immunoSEQ multiplex PCR; TCRdb's table is partial and in-frame only. Altogether 15,000 to 25,000 clones are present, roughly 65% being singletons, with the ten largest covering nearly 3.5%. Antigens of these TCRs are unknown. Specimen: Tregs from blood cultured with allogeneic cells. The receptors shown here come from a human donor in good health.

The DNA of the CDR3 is TGTGCCAGCAGTTACAGGGGACTAGCGGCGAATGAGCAGTTCTTC. Protein: CASSYRGLAANEQFF. The chain joins TRBV6-6 to TRBJ2-1, with 11 bases lining up with TRBD2. CDR3 size: 15 residues. Germline CDR1 reads MNHNY; CDR2 reads SVGAGI (reference sequence). J gave up 7 bases and V 2 bases, and 4 bases lay outside the gene matches.

In its sample, this clone was seen a few times. The gene calls are TRBV5-5 and TRBJ2-5, with D perhaps matching TRBD1 (5 bases). The CDR3 covers 17 residues. Trimming took off 1 base at V and 5 bases at J, with 21 bases between the two ends. Germline V CDR1 and CDR2: SGHKS, YYEKEE (reference sequence). The CDR3 sequence: CASSLIPDTGARETQYF. CDR3 sequence (DNA): TGTGCCAGCAGCTTGATTCCGGACACTGGAGCTCGGGAGACCCAGTACTTC.

Written as DNA, the CDR3 is TGTGCCAGTAGTATGAAGTATCACCTCCACTTT. This gives the protein CASSMKYHLHF. The chain couples TRBV19 to TRBJ1-6; D gene uncertain. Germline V lookup: CDR1 LNHDA, CDR2 SQIVND (reference sequence). The V and J ends lost 3 bases and 15 bases respectively, with 9 bases between them. This CDR3 is 11 amino acids long.

This clone was recorded only once. The chain joins TRBV2 to TRBJ2-7; perhaps TRBD2 as D (7 bases). V gave up 8 bases and J gave up 3 bases, with 17 bases separating them. The CDR3 sequence is 14 residues long. Germline V lookup: CDR1 SNHLY, CDR2 FYNNEI. CDR3 nucleotides: TGTGCCAGCCAGAGGGGGACTACCGACTACGAGCAGTACTTC. Encoded protein: CASQRGTTDYEQYF.

The chain employs TRBV9 and TRBJ2-2, with 8 positions matching TRBD2. CDR1 is SGDLS and CDR2 is YYNGEE in the germline V gene. V lost 5 bases to trimming and J lost 2 bases; unmatched junction nucleotides: 2. The CDR3 totals 14 residues. The CDR3 region has the DNA TGTGCCAGCAGACTAGCGGTAAACACCGGGGAGCTGTTTTTT. Translating it yields CASRLAVNTGELFF.

The gene calls are TRBV9 and TRBJ2-3; TRBD1 agrees at 9 bases. CDR3 size: 20 residues. Trimming cost V 1 base and J 2 bases; bases outside gene matches: 17. CDR1 is SGDLS, CDR2 YYNGEE, per germline. CDR3 loop: CASSVRPGQGGVGYTDTQYF. In DNA form, the CDR3 reads TGTGCCAGCAGCGTAAGGCCGGGACAGGGAGGGGTCGGATACACAGATACGCAGTATTTT.

Here the CDR3 reads CASSPGTSTGTDTQYF. DNA for the CDR3: TGTGCCAGCAGCCCCGGGACCTCAACGGGCACAGATACGCAGTATTTT. This chain uses TRBV5-4 with TRBJ2-3; tentatively, D is TRBD1 or TRBD2 (5 bases each). CDR1 is SGHNT and CDR2 is YYREEE in the germline V gene (reference sequence). This CDR3 is built from 16 residues. V was shortened by 4 bases and J by 1 base, with 16 bases between the two germline ends.

In this sample, this clone turned up once. V and J are TRBV9 and TRBJ1-1, with 7 bases fitting TRBD1. The CDR3 covers 15 residues. J lost 1 base, V lost 4 bases, and 7 bases had no gene match. The V gene's germline CDR1 is SGDLS and CDR2 YYNGEE. In DNA, the CDR3 is TGTGCCAGCAGCCTCCGGACAGGATCGAACACTGAAGCTTTCTTT. Protein sequence: CASSLRTGSNTEAFF.